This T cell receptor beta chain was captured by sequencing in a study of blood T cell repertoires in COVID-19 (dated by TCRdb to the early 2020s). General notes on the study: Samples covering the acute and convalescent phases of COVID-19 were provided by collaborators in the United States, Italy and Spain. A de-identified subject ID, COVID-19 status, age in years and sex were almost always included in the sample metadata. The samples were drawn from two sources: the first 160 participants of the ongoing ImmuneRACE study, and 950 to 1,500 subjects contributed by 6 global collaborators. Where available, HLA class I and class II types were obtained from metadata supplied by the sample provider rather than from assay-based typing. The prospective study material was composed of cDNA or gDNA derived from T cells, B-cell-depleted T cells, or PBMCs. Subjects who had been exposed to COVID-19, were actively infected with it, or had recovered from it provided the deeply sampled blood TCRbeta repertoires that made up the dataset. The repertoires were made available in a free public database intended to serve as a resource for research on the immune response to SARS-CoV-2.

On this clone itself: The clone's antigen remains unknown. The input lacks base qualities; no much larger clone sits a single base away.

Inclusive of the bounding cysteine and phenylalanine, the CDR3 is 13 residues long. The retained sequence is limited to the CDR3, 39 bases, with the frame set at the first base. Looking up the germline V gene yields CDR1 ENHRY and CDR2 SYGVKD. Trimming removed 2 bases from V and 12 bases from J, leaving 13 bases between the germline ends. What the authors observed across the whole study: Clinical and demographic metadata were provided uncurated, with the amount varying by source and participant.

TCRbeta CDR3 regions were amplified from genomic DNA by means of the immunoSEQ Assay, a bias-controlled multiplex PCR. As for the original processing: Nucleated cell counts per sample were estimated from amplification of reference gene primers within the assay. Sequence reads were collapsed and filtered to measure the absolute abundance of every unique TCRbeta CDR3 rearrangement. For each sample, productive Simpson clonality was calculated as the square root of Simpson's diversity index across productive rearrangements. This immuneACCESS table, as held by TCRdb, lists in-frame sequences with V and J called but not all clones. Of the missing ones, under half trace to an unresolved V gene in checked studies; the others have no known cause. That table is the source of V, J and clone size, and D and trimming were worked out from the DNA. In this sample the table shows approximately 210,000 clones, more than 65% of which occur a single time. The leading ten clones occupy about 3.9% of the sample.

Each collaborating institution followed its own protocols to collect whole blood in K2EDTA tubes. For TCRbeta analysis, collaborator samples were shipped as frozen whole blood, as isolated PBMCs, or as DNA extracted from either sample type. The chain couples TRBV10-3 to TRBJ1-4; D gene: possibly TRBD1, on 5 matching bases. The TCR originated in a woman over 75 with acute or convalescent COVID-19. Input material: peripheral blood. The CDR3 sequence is CAISERPRGELFF. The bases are TGTGCCATCAGTGAGCGCCCGCGGGGGGAACTGTTTTTT.